This TCR beta chain is drawn from a study of T cell repertoires in cytomegalovirus infection (dated by TCRdb to the late 2010s). Looking at the study overall: Peptide stimulations targeted recently identified HLA-C-restricted CMV epitopes, whose presentation resists viral immunomodulation, together with well-studied HLA-B-restricted epitopes. The HLA type of each donor mattered for the analysis, because public TCR beta signatures pointed to carriage of CMV infection along with the matching HLA type. The investigation overall reported the following: The ex vivo response was dominated by HLA-C-restricted CMV-specific TCR beta clonotypes, which also provided the single most frequent clonotype in two of eight donors. In both this cohort and an independent approximately 370-donor cohort, the cumulative frequency of public TCR beta family members distinguished carriers of CMV infection plus the relevant HLA type.

From cysteine to phenylalanine, the CDR3 is 13 amino acids long. Left in the record is the CDR3 DNA by itself, 39 bases read in frame from the first base. V and J lose 5 bases and 2 bases, and a span of 9 bases separates them. The germline V gene (reference sequence) specifies MNHNY as CDR1 and SVGAGI as CDR2. Sequencing relied on an Illumina HiSeq 1500. TCRdb reran the public reads through fastp at Q25 and MiXCR, keeping productive beta chains. Rows matching on CDR3 protein sequence are summarized as one entry with the most common DNA and genes. Across this sample there are around 430,000 distinct CDR3 sequences, with about 42% seen only once. Of the sample, 43% falls within the top ten clones. On this clonotype: The antigen it recognizes is unknown. No quality values exist for individual bases; no much larger clone is one base distant.

The intended sense of this specimen's treatment or condition label: in vitro stimulation with specific CMV peptide epitopes to enrich CMV-specific T cells. The origin of this receptor is a human donor in good health (CMV status not recorded). Some clones in this sample may be carry-over from other donors' samples. The V and J segments used are TRBV6-6 and TRBJ1-1, with the D gene too uncertain to name. Sequenced material: cultured PBMCs, taken from culture after CMV antigen stimulation. Here is the DNA: TGTGCCAGCAGTAGGATTGGAAACACTGAAGCTTTCTTT. It translates to CASSRIGNTEAFF.